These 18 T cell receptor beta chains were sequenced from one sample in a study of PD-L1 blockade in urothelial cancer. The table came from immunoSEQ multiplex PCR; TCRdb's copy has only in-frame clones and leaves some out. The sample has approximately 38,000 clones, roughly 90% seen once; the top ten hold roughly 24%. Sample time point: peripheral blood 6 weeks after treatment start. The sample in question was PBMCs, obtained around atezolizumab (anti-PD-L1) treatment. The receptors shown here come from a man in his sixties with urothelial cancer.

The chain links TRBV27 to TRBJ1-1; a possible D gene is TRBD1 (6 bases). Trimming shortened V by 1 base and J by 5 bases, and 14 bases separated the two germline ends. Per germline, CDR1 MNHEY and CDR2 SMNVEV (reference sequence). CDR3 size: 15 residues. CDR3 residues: CASSLLGGSGTEAFF. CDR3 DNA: TGTGCCAGCAGTTTATTAGGGGGATCAGGGACTGAAGCTTTCTTT.

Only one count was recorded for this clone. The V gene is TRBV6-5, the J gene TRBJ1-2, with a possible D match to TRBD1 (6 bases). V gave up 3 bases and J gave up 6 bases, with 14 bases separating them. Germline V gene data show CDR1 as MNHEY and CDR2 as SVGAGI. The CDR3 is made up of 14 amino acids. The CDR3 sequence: CASSYLAGVDGYTF. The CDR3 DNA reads TGTGCCAGCAGTTATTTGGCAGGGGTGGATGGCTACACCTTC.

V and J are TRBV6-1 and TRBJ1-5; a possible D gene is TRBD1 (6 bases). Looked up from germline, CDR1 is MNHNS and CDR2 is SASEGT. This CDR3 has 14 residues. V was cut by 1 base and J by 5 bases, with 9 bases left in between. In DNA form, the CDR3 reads TGTGCCAGCAGTGAAGGGGCAGGGGATCAGCCCCAGCATTTT. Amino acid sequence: CASSEGAGDQPQHF.

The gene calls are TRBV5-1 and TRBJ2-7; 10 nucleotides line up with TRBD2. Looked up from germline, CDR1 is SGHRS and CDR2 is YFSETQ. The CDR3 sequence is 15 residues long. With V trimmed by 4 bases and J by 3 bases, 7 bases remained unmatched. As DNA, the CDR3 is TGCGCCAGCAGCCCCTCTAGCGGGAGTATCTACGAGCAGTACTTC. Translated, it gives CASSPSSGSIYEQYF. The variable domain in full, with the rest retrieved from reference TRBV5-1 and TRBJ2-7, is KAGVTQTPRYLIKTRGQQVTLSCSPISGHRSVSWYQQTPGQGLQFLFEYFSETQRNKGNFPGRFSGRQFSNSRSEMNVSTLELGDSALYLCASSPSSGSIYEQYFGPGTRLTVT.

The CDR3 here is CASSIGAGEQYF. The CDR3 DNA reads TGTGCCAGTAGTATAGGGGCAGGCGAGCAGTACTTC. J is TRBJ2-7 and V is TRBV19; D gene uncertain. CDR3 length: 12 residues. V was trimmed by 1 base and J by 6 bases, leaving 7 bases between them. In germline, CDR1 is LNHDA, CDR2 SQIVND (reference sequence).

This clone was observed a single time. The CDR3 DNA reads as TGTGCCAGCTCGCCCGGGACATTTGAAGCTTTCTTT. Encoded protein: CASSPGTFEAFF. The gene calls are TRBV18 and TRBJ1-1; D is perhaps TRBD1 (6 bases). The V end was cut by 6 bases, the J end by 7 bases, with 12 bases between. The CDR3 has 12 amino acids. Germline V gene lookup returns CDR1 KGHSH and CDR2 LQKENI.

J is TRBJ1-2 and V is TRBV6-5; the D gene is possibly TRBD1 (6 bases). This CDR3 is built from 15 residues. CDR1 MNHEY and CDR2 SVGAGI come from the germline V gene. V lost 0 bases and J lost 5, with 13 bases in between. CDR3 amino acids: CASSYSTGSRYGYTF. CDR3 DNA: TGTGCCAGCAGTTACTCCACAGGGAGTCGGTATGGCTACACCTTC.

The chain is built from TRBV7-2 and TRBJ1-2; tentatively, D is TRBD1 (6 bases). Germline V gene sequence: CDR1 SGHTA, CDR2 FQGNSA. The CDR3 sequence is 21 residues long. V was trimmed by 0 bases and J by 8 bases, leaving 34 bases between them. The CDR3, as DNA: TGTGCCAGCAGCTTAGCGCTGGGTGGGGGCGATAGAATTTTACTTGTAGGAGGCTACACCTTC. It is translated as CASSLALGGGDRILLVGGYTF.

CDR3 coding DNA: TGTGCCAGCAGTGAGTTTGGGACAGGGGTCTACGAGCAGTACTTC. It translates to CASSEFGTGVYEQYF. The chain has TRBV6-1 and TRBJ2-7; 10 nucleotides line up with TRBD1. V was clipped by 3 bases and J by 3 bases; unmatched bases: 5. The CDR3 loop spans 15 amino acids. Germline-derived CDR1 and CDR2 are MNHNS and SASEGT.

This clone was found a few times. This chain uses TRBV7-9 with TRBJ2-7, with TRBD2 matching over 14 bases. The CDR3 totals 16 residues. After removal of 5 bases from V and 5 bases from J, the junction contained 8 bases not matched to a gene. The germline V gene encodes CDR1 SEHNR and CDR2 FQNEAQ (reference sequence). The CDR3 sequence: CASSPGTSGSWNEQYF. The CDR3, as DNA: TGTGCCAGCAGCCCTGGGACTAGCGGGAGTTGGAACGAGCAGTACTTC. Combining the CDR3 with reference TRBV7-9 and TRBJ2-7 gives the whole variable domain DTGVSQNPRHKITKRGQNVTFRCDPISEHNRLYWYRQTLGQGPEFLTYFQNEAQLEKSRLLSDRFSAERPKGSFSTLEIQRTEQGDSAMYLCASSPGTSGSWNEQYFGPGTRLTVT.

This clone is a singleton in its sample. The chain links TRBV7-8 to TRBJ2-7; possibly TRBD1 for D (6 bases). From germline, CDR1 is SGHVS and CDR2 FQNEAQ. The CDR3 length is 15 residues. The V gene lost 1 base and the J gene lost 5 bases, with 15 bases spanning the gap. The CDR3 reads CASSLGDRLQDEQYF. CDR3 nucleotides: TGTGCCAGCAGCTTAGGAGACAGGCTCCAGGACGAGCAGTACTTC.

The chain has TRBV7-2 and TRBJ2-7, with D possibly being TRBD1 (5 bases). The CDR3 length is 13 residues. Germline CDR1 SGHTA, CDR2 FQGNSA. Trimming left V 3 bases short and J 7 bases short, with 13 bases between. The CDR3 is CASSFKGSGEQYF. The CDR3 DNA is TGTGCCAGCAGCTTTAAGGGGTCCGGAGAGCAGTACTTC. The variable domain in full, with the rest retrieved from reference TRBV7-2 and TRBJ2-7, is GAGVSQSPSNKVTEKGKDVELRCDPISGHTALYWYRQSLGQGLEFLIYFQGNSAPDKSGLPSDRFSAERTGGSVSTLTIQRTQQEDSAVYLCASSFKGSGEQYFGPGTRLTVT.

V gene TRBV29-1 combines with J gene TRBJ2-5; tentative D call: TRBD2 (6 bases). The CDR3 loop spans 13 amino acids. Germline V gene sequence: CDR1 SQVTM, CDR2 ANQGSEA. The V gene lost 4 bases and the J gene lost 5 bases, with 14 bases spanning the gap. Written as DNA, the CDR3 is TGCAGCGTTGTCGGAGGGGCCTATGAGACCCAGTACTTC. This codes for CSVVGGAYETQYF.

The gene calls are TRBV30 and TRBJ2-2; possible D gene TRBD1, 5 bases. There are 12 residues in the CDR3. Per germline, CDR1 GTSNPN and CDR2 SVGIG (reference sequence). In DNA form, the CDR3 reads TGTGTCCTAGGGGCGCGGAGCGGGGAGCTGTTTTTT. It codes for CVLGARSGELFF.

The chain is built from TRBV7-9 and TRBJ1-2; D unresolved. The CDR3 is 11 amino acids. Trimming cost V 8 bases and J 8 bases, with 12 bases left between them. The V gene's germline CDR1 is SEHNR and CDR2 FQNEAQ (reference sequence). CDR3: CASPSGEGYTF. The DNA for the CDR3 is TGTGCCAGCCCCTCCGGGGAAGGCTACACCTTC.

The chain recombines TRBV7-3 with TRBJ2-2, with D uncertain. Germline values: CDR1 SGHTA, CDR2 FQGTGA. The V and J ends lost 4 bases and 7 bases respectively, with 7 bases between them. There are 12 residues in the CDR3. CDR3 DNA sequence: TGTGCCAGCAGCTCAGGCTTCGGGGAGCTGTTTTTT. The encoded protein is CASSSGFGELFF.

In nucleotides, the CDR3 is TGTGCCAGCAGCTTAGCGCGGGGGGGCAAGGGTGAAAAACTGTTTTTT. It translates to CASSLARGGKGEKLFF. The chain recombines TRBV7-2 with TRBJ1-4; the D gene is possibly TRBD1 (6 bases). Trimming took off 0 bases at V and 7 bases at J, with 15 bases between the two ends. Germline V gives CDR1 SGHTA, CDR2 FQGNSA. The CDR3 is 16 amino acids.

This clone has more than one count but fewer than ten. CDR3 in DNA: TGTGCCAGCAGTCGGGATGCAACTAATGAAAAACTGTTTTTT. As protein: CASSRDATNEKLFF. V is TRBV6-6 and J is TRBJ1-4; D gene uncertain. The CDR3 consists of 14 residues. Trimming took off 5 bases at V and 0 bases at J, with 7 bases between the two ends. Looked up from germline, CDR1 is MNHNY and CDR2 is SVGAGI (reference sequence).